A selection of T cell receptor beta chains follows, all from one sample in a study of blood T cell repertoires in COVID-19. The assay was immunoSEQ multiplex PCR, and TCRdb's table has in-frame clones only and misses some. The table includes 100,000 to 150,000 clones, roughly 90% detected once. The sample was peripheral blood. These receptors were obtained from an older man with active COVID-19. The CDR3 runs from the conserved cysteine through the conserved F or W. D genes are given only for firm matches. Expanded clones get a size class; other rows say once, few or many, or leave the size out.

CASSPSDSYEQYF TGTGCCAGCAGCCCGAGCGACAGCTACGAGCAGTACTTC TRBV11-2 - - TRBJ2-7
CASSAGGTRSGNTIYF TGTGCCAGCAGCGCAGGGGGGACTCGCTCTGGAAACACCATATATTTT TRBV7-2 - TRBD1 TRBJ1-3
CASSIQGRQETQYF TGTGCCAGCAGCATACAGGGGAGGCAAGAGACCCAGTACTTC TRBV5-6 - - TRBJ2-5
CASSLQTSGGAYEQYF TGTGCCAGCAGCCTTCAGACTAGCGGAGGGGCCTACGAGCAGTACTTC TRBV11-2 - TRBD2 TRBJ2-7
CATKGAADEQYF TGTGCCACCAAGGGGGCGGCGGACGAGCAGTACTTC TRBV19 - TRBD1 TRBJ2-7
CASSFGGTGGETQYF TGTGCCAGCAGCTTTGGGGGGACGGGCGGGGAGACCCAGTACTTC TRBV5-4 - - TRBJ2-5
CASSALMNEKLFF TGTGCCAGCAGCGCACTGATGAATGAAAAACTGTTTTTT TRBV11-2 - - TRBJ1-4
CASSPGIQETQYF TGCGCCAGCAGCCCGGGTATCCAAGAGACCCAGTACTTC TRBV5-1 - - TRBJ2-5
CASRTSGADNEQFF TGTGCCAGCAGGACTAGCGGAGCTGACAATGAGCAGTTCTTC TRBV7-3 - TRBD2 TRBJ2-1
CASRSQGKAYNEQFF TGTGCCAGCAGATCACAGGGAAAGGCTTACAATGAGCAGTTCTTC TRBV27 - - TRBJ2-1
CASSRRLAGEADTQYF TGTGCCAGCAGCCGACGACTAGCGGGAGAGGCAGATACGCAGTATTTT TRBV4-2 - TRBD2 TRBJ2-3
CASRAGRDANTGELFF TGTGCCAGTAGAGCAGGGAGGGACGCGAACACCGGGGAGCTGTTTTTT TRBV19 once TRBD2 TRBJ2-2
CATRGTANTGELFF TGTGCCACCAGAGGGACAGCCAACACCGGGGAGCTGTTTTTT TRBV25-1 - TRBD1 TRBJ2-2
CASSFATPGQGGDTQYF TGTGCCAGCAGCTTCGCAACTCCGGGACAGGGGGGAGATACGCAGTATTTT TRBV6-2/TRBV6-3 - TRBD1 TRBJ2-3
CASSYRREAGTLFF TGTGCCAGCAGTTACCGGCGGGAGGCGGGGACACTGTTTTTT TRBV6-2/TRBV6-3 - - TRBJ1-4
CASSYPGNNLAYEQYF TGTGCCAGCAGTTACCCAGGGAACAACCTGGCCTACGAGCAGTACTTC TRBV6-6 few - TRBJ2-7